This T cell receptor beta chain was obtained from a study of blood T cell repertoires in COVID-19. In the study overall: The origin of the acute and convalescent COVID-19 samples was the United States, Italy and Spain. T cells, B-cell-depleted T cells, or PBMCs provided the cDNA or gDNA that served as material.

The authors' processing: It was from reference gene primer amplification that nucleated cell counts were estimated. The repertoire was sequenced with immunoSEQ multiplex PCR; TCRdb's copy has only in-frame clones and lacks some. V and J calls plus clone size are reproduced from that table; the DNA served to infer D and trimming. The sample has around 80,000 clones; 88% are singletons. The germline CDR1 and CDR2 sequences are GTSNPN and SVGIG (reference sequence). V was cut by 4 bases and J by 3 bases, with 12 bases left in between. CDR3 length: 13 residues. Material: peripheral blood. This receptor was taken from a human donor in a cohort sampled during active COVID-19. The chain has TRBV30 and TRBJ1-1; TRBD1 is a possible D gene (6 bases). Here the CDR3 DNA reads TGTGCCTGGAATAACAGGGCGGACACTGAAGCTTTCTTT. It translates to CAWNNRADTEAFF.